This entry lists 15 T cell receptor beta chains sequenced from one sample in a study of blood T cell repertoires in COVID-19. Assay used: immunoSEQ multiplex PCR; TCRdb lists only in-frame clones, some missing. The sample has around 450,000 clones, about nine tenths seen once; the top ten hold less than 0.75%. Sample: PBMCs or T cells enriched from blood (not recorded which). The receptors were sampled from a man aged 18 to 30 who had recovered from COVID-19.

The chain uses TRBV10-3 and TRBJ2-3; D is uncertain. CDR3 length equals 14 residues. Germline V gene data show CDR1 as ENHRY and CDR2 as SYGVKD. Trimming cost V 9 bases and J 2 bases, with 15 bases left between them. This CDR3 is CAINKAENTDTQYF. The DNA for the CDR3 is TGTGCCATAAATAAGGCGGAAAACACAGATACGCAGTATTTT.

The chain has TRBV18 and TRBJ1-1, with 7 bases aligning to TRBD1. Germline-derived CDR1 and CDR2 are KGHSH and LQKENI. CDR3 length: 14 amino acids. J lost 6 bases, V lost 3 bases, and 7 bases had no gene match. The CDR3 is CASSPAGGFAEAFF. In DNA form, the CDR3 reads TGTGCCAGCTCACCGGCAGGGGGTTTCGCTGAAGCTTTCTTT. The full variable domain, with the rest looked up from reference TRBV18 and TRBJ1-1, is NAGVMQNPRHLVRRRGQEARLRCSPMKGHSHVYWYRQLPEEGLKFMVYLQKENIIDESGMPKERFSAEFPKEGPSILRIQQVVRGDSAAYFCASSPAGGFAEAFFGQGTRLTVV.

This clone was detected once. Additional DNA sequences in this sample encode the identical CDR3. The chain links TRBV10-1 to TRBJ1-6, with unresolved D. V was pared by 2 bases and J by 0 bases, with 5 bases between. This CDR3 contains 15 residues. CDR1 is WNHNN, CDR2 SYGVQD, per germline (reference sequence). In DNA, the CDR3 is TGCGCCAGCAGTGAGGGGAGCTCCTATAATTCACCCCTCCACTTT. Its translation is CASSEGSSYNSPLHF.

This rearrangement joins TRBV5-1 to TRBJ2-1; 11 bases fit TRBD2. The CDR3 runs to 15 residues. In germline, CDR1 is SGHRS, CDR2 YFSETQ. V shed 0 bases, J shed 7 bases, and the junction held 3 bases outside the gene matches. CDR3 loop: CASSLGLAGPNEQFF. As DNA, the CDR3 is TGCGCCAGCAGCTTGGGACTAGCGGGGCCAAATGAGCAGTTCTTC.

CDR3 DNA: TGTGCCATCAACGGGGTCCTGAACACTGAAGCTTTCTTT. This codes for CAINGVLNTEAFF. This sequence joins TRBV10-3 and TRBJ1-1; D gene unclear. Trimming removed 7 bases at V and 0 bases at J, with 9 bases between. The germline gives CDR1 ENHRY, CDR2 SYGVKD. The CDR3 loop spans 13 amino acids.

The V and J genes are TRBV27 and TRBJ1-5; 10 bases are a match to TRBD1. The CDR3 extends over 16 amino acids. J gave up 4 bases and V 4 bases, and 7 bases lay outside the gene matches. CDR1 is MNHEY and CDR2 is SMNVEV in the germline V gene (reference sequence). CDR3 coding DNA: TGTGCCAGCAGTTCGGGACAGGGGAGGGAGAATCAGCCCCAGCATTTT. This sequence encodes CASSSGQGRENQPQHF.

This chain uses TRBV27 with TRBJ1-1; D is uncertain. Germline V gene data show CDR1 as MNHEY and CDR2 as SMNVEV (reference sequence). V was clipped by 5 bases and J by 4 bases, with 11 bases between them. The CDR3 consists of 13 residues. CDR3 bases: TGTGCCAGCAGTCCGTTTGGTAGCACTGAAGCTTTCTTT. Protein product: CASSPFGSTEAFF.

The table lists this clone with many counts. V usage is TRBV9 and J usage is TRBJ2-1; weak D call: TRBD1 (5 bases). V lost 0 bases and J 6 bases, leaving 10 bases between the germline ends. Germline V gene data show CDR1 as SGDLS and CDR2 as YYNGEE. This CDR3 contains 14 residues. CDR3 in DNA: TGTGCCAGCAGCGTAGGTACAGGTCGCAATGAGCAGTTCTTC. Its protein is CASSVGTGRNEQFF. Supplemented by reference TRBV9 and TRBJ2-1, the full variable domain reads DSGVTQTPKHLITATGQRVTLRCSPRSGDLSVYWYQQSLDQGLQFLIQYYNGEERAKGNILERFSAQQFPDLHSELNLSSLELGDSALYFCASSVGTGRNEQFFGPGTRLTVL.

V is TRBV18 and J is TRBJ1-2, with TRBD1 as a possible D gene (6 bases). The germline CDR1 and CDR2 sequences are KGHSH and LQKENI. CDR3 length: 15 amino acids. Trimming took 4 bases from V and 8 from J, leaving 20 bases between them. The CDR3 sequence: CASSLPGQRGRGYTF. CDR3 nucleotide sequence: TGTGCCAGCTCACTCCCTGGACAGCGCGGGAGGGGCTACACCTTC.

The V call is TRBV5-4, the J call TRBJ2-3; 10 nucleotides align to TRBD2. The CDR3 is 15 residues long. Trimming cost V 0 bases and J 4 bases; bases outside gene matches: 2. In germline, CDR1 is SGHNT, CDR2 YYREEE (reference sequence). CDR3 sequence reads: CASSLGSGGADTQYF. CDR3 sequence (DNA): TGTGCCAGCAGCTTGGGGAGCGGGGGGGCAGATACGCAGTATTTT.

The chain links TRBV7-9 to TRBJ1-1; D is uncertain. There are 14 residues in the CDR3. Germline lookup yields CDR1 SEHNR and CDR2 FQNEAQ (reference sequence). V was clipped by 5 bases and J by 6 bases, with 16 bases between them. Here the CDR3 DNA reads TGTGCCAGCAGCCCCCCCGGAGGGCGCCCTGAAGCTTTCTTT. Translating it yields CASSPPGGRPEAFF.

This sequence joins TRBV5-1 and TRBJ2-7; 8 bases agree with TRBD1. The germline gives CDR1 SGHRS, CDR2 YFSETQ. CDR3 length: 13 residues. The V segment lost 2 bases and the J segment 3 bases; nucleotides outside the gene matches: 1. The CDR3 sequence: CASSFDRGYEQYF. DNA for the CDR3: TGCGCCAGCAGCTTCGACAGGGGCTACGAGCAGTACTTC.

The chain joins TRBV6-1 to TRBJ1-2, with 12 bases identical to TRBD1. The CDR3 spans 17 residues. Germline CDR1 and CDR2: MNHNS and SASEGT. J gave up 9 bases and V 1 base, and 12 bases lay outside the gene matches. The CDR3 coding sequence is TGTGCCAGCAGTGAAGGTTTTTTGGTGGGACAGGGGGCTCGCTACACCTTC. This gives the protein CASSEGFLVGQGARYTF.

This clone was counted once. The rearrangement uses TRBV27 and TRBJ2-1; 10 nucleotides match TRBD2. This CDR3 region has 15 residues. Per germline, CDR1 MNHEY and CDR2 SMNVEV (reference sequence). V trimming: 6 bases; J trimming: 7 bases; junction bases outside the gene matches: 9. The DNA for the CDR3 is TGTGCCAGCAGACTGAAGCGGGAGGGCCCTAATGAGCAGTTCTTC. Its protein product is CASRLKREGPNEQFF.

CDR3 DNA sequence: TGTGCCAGCTCCCCGGACATTCGCACAGATACGCAGTATTTT. Amino acid sequence: CASSPDIRTDTQYF. The chain joins TRBV18 to TRBJ2-3, with a weak D call TRBD1 (5 bases). The V end was cut by 6 bases, the J end by 1 base, with 11 bases between. This CDR3 is 14 amino acids long. CDR1 is KGHSH and CDR2 is LQKENI in the germline V gene.